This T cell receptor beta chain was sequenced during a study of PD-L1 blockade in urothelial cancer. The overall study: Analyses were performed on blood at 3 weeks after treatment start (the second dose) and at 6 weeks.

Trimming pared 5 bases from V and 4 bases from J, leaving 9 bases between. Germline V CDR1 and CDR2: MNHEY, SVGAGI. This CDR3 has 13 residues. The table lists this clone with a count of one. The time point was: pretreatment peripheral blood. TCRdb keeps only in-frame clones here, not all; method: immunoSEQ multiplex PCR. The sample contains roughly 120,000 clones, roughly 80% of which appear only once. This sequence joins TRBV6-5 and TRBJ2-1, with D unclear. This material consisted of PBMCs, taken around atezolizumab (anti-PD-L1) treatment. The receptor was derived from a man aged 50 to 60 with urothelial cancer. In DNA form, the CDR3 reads TGTGCCAGCAGTCGGTCTATTTACAATGAGCAGTTCTTC. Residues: CASSRSIYNEQFF.